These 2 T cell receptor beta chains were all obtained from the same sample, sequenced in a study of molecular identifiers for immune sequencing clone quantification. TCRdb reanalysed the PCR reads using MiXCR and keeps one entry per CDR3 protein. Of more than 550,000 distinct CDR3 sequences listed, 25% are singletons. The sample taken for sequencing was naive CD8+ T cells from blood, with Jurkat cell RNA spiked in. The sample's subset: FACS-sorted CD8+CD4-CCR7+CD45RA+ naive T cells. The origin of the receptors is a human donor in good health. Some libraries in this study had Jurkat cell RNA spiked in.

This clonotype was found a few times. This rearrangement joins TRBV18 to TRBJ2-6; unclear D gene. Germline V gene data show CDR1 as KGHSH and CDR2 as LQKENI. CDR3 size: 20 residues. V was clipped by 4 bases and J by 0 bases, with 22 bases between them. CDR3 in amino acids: CASSLPGRHLEFSGANVLTF. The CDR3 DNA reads TGTGCCAGCTCACTCCCGGGTCGTCATTTAGAATTCTCTGGGGCCAACGTCCTGACTTTC.

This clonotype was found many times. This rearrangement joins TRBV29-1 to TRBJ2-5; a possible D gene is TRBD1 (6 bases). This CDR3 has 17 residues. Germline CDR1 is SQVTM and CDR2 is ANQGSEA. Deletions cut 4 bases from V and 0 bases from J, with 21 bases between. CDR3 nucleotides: TGCAGCGTTGTAGGGGGAGACAGTATCCCGTACCAAGAGACCCAGTACTTC. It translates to CSVVGGDSIPYQETQYF.